This is a list of T cell receptor beta chains from one sample in a study of blood T cell repertoires in COVID-19. The method was immunoSEQ multiplex PCR; TCRdb's version includes in-frame clones alone and lacks a portion of them. The repertoire holds roughly 200,000 clones, 87% seen once, with about 6% in the top ten. The sample taken for sequencing was peripheral blood. These TCRs come from a man aged 60-69 years who had recovered from COVID-19. Each CDR3 is given with its conserved first and last residue. A D gene is named only where the DNA matches it firmly. Clone size is shown for a subset of rows, as once, few, many or a class of expanded clone.

V	size	J	D	CDR3	DNA
TRBV19	NA	TRBJ1-5	TRBD1	CASRLDRALNQPQHF	TGTGCCAGTAGATTAGACAGGGCTCTCAATCAGCCCCAGCATTTT
TRBV7-2	NA	TRBJ2-2	TRBD2	CASSPLAGGANTGELFF	TGTGCCAGCAGTCCCCTGGCGGGGGGGGCGAACACCGGGGAGCTGTTTTTT
TRBV18	NA	TRBJ2-5	TRBD2	CASSPGGAARAQYF	TGTGCCAGCTCGCCCGGGGGGGCAGCGAGGGCCCAGTACTTC
TRBV18	NA	TRBJ1-1	NA	CASSPGMENTEAFF	TGTGCCAGCTCACCCGGGATGGAGAACACTGAAGCTTTCTTT
TRBV19	NA	TRBJ2-3	NA	CASRPQELSTDTQYF	TGTGCCAGCCGACCACAGGAGCTAAGCACAGATACGCAGTATTTT
TRBV11-1	NA	TRBJ2-3	TRBD2	CASSLQLAGGLDTQYF	TGTGCCAGCAGCTTACAACTAGCGGGGGGGCTTGATACGCAGTATTTT
TRBV6-1	NA	TRBJ2-3	TRBD2	CASRGTSEDTQYF	TGTGCCAGCAGGGGGACTAGCGAAGATACGCAGTATTTT
TRBV5-1	NA	TRBJ2-1	NA	CASSVQTGIYEQFF	TGCGCCAGCAGCGTCCAGACAGGTATATATGAGCAGTTCTTC
TRBV5-8	NA	TRBJ1-1	TRBD1	CASSLFQGATEAFF	TGTGCCAGCAGCTTGTTCCAGGGGGCGACTGAAGCTTTCTTT
TRBV20-1	NA	TRBJ2-7	NA	CSASKGDYEQYF	TGCAGTGCTAGTAAGGGGGACTACGAGCAGTACTTC
TRBV7-9	NA	TRBJ2-2	NA	CASSRASRTGELFF	TGTGCCAGCAGCCGGGCTAGCAGAACCGGGGAGCTGTTTTTT
TRBV7-3	NA	TRBJ2-7	TRBD1	CASSLVGTGANEQYF	TGTGCCAGCAGCTTAGTCGGGACAGGGGCCAACGAGCAGTACTTC
TRBV28	NA	TRBJ1-1	NA	CASSLRAGWVNTEAFF	TGTGCCAGCAGTTTAAGGGCAGGGTGGGTGAACACTGAAGCTTTCTTT
TRBV11-2	NA	TRBJ2-2	TRBD1	CASSLDRGTAGELFF	TGTGCCAGCAGCCTAGACAGGGGAACGGCCGGGGAGCTGTTTTTT
TRBV19	NA	TRBJ2-7	NA	CASGDFYEQYF	TGTGCCAGTGGGGACTTCTACGAGCAGTACTTC
TRBV27	NA	TRBJ2-1	TRBD2	CASTTGVAGGLPLNEQFF	TGTGCCAGCACCACCGGAGTAGCGGGGGGCCTACCTCTCAATGAGCAGTTCTTC
TRBV6-2/TRBV6-3	NA	TRBJ2-7	TRBD1	CASSPRFSGRGHDEQYF	TGTGCCAGCAGCCCCCGGTTTTCTGGCAGGGGGCACGACGAGCAGTACTTC
TRBV5-1	NA	TRBJ2-1	NA	CASSREGDSYNEQFF	TGCGCCAGCAGCAGGGAAGGGGACTCCTACAATGAGCAGTTCTTC
TRBV5-1	NA	TRBJ2-1	NA	CASNVVPGSYNEQFF	TGCGCCAGCAACGTAGTCCCGGGCTCCTACAATGAGCAGTTCTTC
TRBV25-1	many	TRBJ2-5	NA	CASRRQTQETQYF	TGTGCCAGCAGAAGACAGACCCAAGAGACCCAGTACTTC
TRBV7-9	NA	TRBJ1-1	NA	CASSPMQMTEAFF	TGTGCCAGCAGCCCAATGCAGATGACTGAAGCTTTCTTT
TRBV3-1/TRBV3-2	NA	TRBJ2-5	TRBD2	CASRPSGGGGETQYF	TGTGCCAGCAGACCCTCCGGGGGGGGCGGAGAGACCCAGTACTTC
TRBV7-2	NA	TRBJ1-3	NA	CASILLAGLSGNTIYF	TGTGCCAGCATCCTGTTGGCTGGGCTTTCTGGAAACACCATATATTTT
TRBV7-3	once	TRBJ2-3	NA	CASSWGELGTQYF	TGTGCCAGCAGCTGGGGAGAGCTCGGTACGCAGTATTTT
TRBV2	NA	TRBJ1-1	NA	CASRSREGTEAFF	TGTGCCAGCAGATCGCGGGAAGGCACTGAAGCTTTCTTT
TRBV15	NA	TRBJ1-5	NA	CATSRDRYSNQPQHF	TGTGCCACCAGCAGAGACAGGTATAGCAATCAGCCCCAGCATTTT
TRBV18	NA	TRBJ1-5	NA	CASSPGQGNSNQPQHF	TGTGCCAGCTCACCAGGGCAGGGGAATAGCAATCAGCCCCAGCATTTT
TRBV5-4	NA	TRBJ2-3	TRBD1	CASSLEDRGDTQYF	TGTGCCAGCAGCTTGGAGGACAGGGGAGATACGCAGTATTTT
TRBV30	NA	TRBJ2-1	NA	CAWREEAGRWDEQFF	TGTGCCTGGAGGGAGGAGGCGGGCCGGTGGGATGAGCAGTTCTTC
TRBV7-2	NA	TRBJ2-1	TRBD1	CASSLRGQNEQFF	TGTGCCAGCAGCTTAAGGGGACAGAATGAGCAGTTCTTC
TRBV28	NA	TRBJ1-1	NA	CASSAGGGFTEAFF	TGTGCCAGCAGCGCTGGGGGGGGTTTCACTGAAGCTTTCTTT
TRBV18	NA	TRBJ1-4	NA	CASSPGATEKLFF	TGTGCCAGCTCACCGGGGGCCACAGAAAAACTGTTTTTT
TRBV29-1	NA	TRBJ1-5	TRBD1	CSVGGGTGQPQHF	TGCAGCGTTGGAGGGGGCACGGGTCAGCCCCAGCATTTT
TRBV6-5	NA	TRBJ2-3	NA	CASSYRGQPRDTQYF	TGTGCCAGCAGTTACAGGGGACAACCTAGGGATACGCAGTATTTT
TRBV19	NA	TRBJ2-7	NA	CASSVRDTYEQYF	TGTGCCAGTAGTGTCCGGGACACCTACGAGCAGTACTTC
TRBV5-1	NA	TRBJ2-3	NA	CASSPGTSSTDTQYF	TGCGCCAGCAGCCCCGGGACTTCTAGCACAGATACGCAGTATTTT
TRBV9	NA	TRBJ2-7	TRBD1	CASSPDPGQGYEQYF	TGTGCCAGCAGCCCAGACCCGGGACAGGGCTACGAGCAGTACTTC
TRBV12-3/TRBV12-4	NA	TRBJ2-7	TRBD1	CARDRVYEQYF	TGTGCCCGCGACAGGGTCTACGAGCAGTACTTC
TRBV19	NA	TRBJ1-1	NA	CASRKDRNTEAFF	TGTGCCAGTAGAAAAGACAGGAACACTGAAGCTTTCTTT
TRBV5-1	NA	TRBJ1-3	NA	CASSLGTPSGNTIYF	TGCGCCAGCAGCTTAGGGACACCCTCTGGAAACACCATATATTTT
TRBV11-2	NA	TRBJ1-2	NA	CASSLGFLYGYTF	TGTGCCAGCAGCTTAGGTTTTCTCTATGGCTACACCTTC
TRBV6-5	NA	TRBJ1-4	NA	CASSYQGWGANEKLFF	TGTGCCAGCAGTTATCAGGGTTGGGGGGCTAATGAAAAACTGTTTTTT
TRBV28	few	TRBJ2-7	TRBD1	CASSGTGGYEQYF	TGTGCCAGCAGTGGGACAGGGGGCTACGAGCAGTACTTC
TRBV29-1	NA	TRBJ2-1	TRBD2	CSARLAGDKYEQFF	TGCAGCGCTCGACTAGCGGGAGACAAATATGAGCAGTTCTTC
TRBV19	NA	TRBJ2-5	TRBD1	CASSIGQGQETQYF	TGTGCCAGTAGTATCGGACAGGGCCAAGAGACCCAGTACTTC
TRBV19	NA	TRBJ1-6	NA	CASSMDGGRAAPLHF	TGTGCCAGTAGTATGGATGGCGGCAGAGCCGCACCCCTCCACTTT
TRBV10-3	few	TRBJ2-2	TRBD2	CAIMLNQGRGGTGELFF	TGTGCCATCATGTTGAACCAGGGCCGCGGGGGAACCGGGGAGCTGTTTTTT
TRBV7-3	NA	TRBJ1-1	TRBD1	CASSLGTAGGGEAFF	TGTGCCAGCAGCTTAGGGACAGCCGGGGGCGGGGAAGCTTTCTTT
TRBV19	NA	TRBJ1-1	NA	CASSIQGQNTEAFF	TGTGCCAGTAGTATCCAGGGGCAGAACACTGAAGCTTTCTTT
TRBV10-3	few	TRBJ2-2	TRBD1	CAISQSLGQGDTGELFF	TGTGCCATCAGCCAGAGTTTGGGACAGGGCGACACCGGGGAGCTGTTTTTT
TRBV28	once	TRBJ2-7	NA	CASSQIQGQQYF	TGTGCCAGCAGTCAAATACAGGGACAGCAGTACTTC
TRBV6-4	NA	TRBJ2-6	TRBD1	CASSSGTGDSGANVLTF	TGTGCCAGCAGTTCCGGGACAGGGGACTCTGGGGCCAACGTCCTGACTTTC
TRBV24-1	NA	TRBJ2-3	NA	CATSDGGAKGDTQYF	TGTGCCACCAGTGATGGGGGGGCAAAGGGGGATACGCAGTATTTT
TRBV6-5	few	TRBJ1-1	NA	CASSYSEGMNTEAFF	TGTGCCAGCAGTTACTCGGAGGGGATGAACACTGAAGCTTTCTTT
TRBV7-6	NA	TRBJ2-5	TRBD2	CASSLSSGGARETQYF	TGTGCCAGCAGCTTAAGTAGCGGGGGGGCCCGAGAGACCCAGTACTTC
TRBV6-5	NA	TRBJ1-6	NA	CASNARDKDNSPLHF	TGTGCCAGCAACGCCCGGGACAAGGATAATTCACCCCTCCACTTT
TRBV6-5	NA	TRBJ1-1	NA	CASSYSEMNTEAFF	TGTGCCAGCAGTTACAGCGAGATGAACACTGAAGCTTTCTTT
TRBV21-1	NA	TRBJ2-4	NA	CASSKRGQGKNIQYF	TGTGCCAGCAGCAAAAGGGGACAGGGTAAAAACATTCAGTACTTC
TRBV6-6	NA	TRBJ1-5	NA	CASSTDTQGQPQHF	TGTGCCAGCAGTACGGACACTCAGGGGCAGCCCCAGCATTTT